Below, one T cell receptor (beta chain) is given with its context. Antigen unknown. This entry comes from a study of cytomegalovirus exposure and HLA in healthy donors. For the study at large: An earlier analysis identified 117 million unique TCR beta sequences in approximately 190 million T cells.

Primers included in the PCR were 60 Vbeta and 13 Jbeta primers. The protocol was immunoSEQ multiplex PCR, while the TCRdb copy is restricted to in-frame clones and leaves out a portion. In the table there are roughly 150,000 clones, about 75% of which are singletons. The CDR3 sequence is 15 residues long. V shed 3 bases and J 1 base; nucleotides not matched to a gene: 2. Germline CDR1 is LNHDA and CDR2 is SQIVND (reference sequence). General study findings and limits: CMV antigen specificity of a few CMV-associated chains was confirmed in vitro. According to the study, 150 to 200 TCR beta chains were cytomegalovirus-associated.

What was sequenced was PBMCs. J is TRBJ2-5 and V is TRBV19; TRBD1 agrees at 10 bases. The TCR comes from a woman in her forties or fifties in good health and CMV-seropositive. CDR3 loop: CASSIGTGAQETQYF. The DNA of the CDR3 is TGTGCCAGTAGTATCGGGACAGGGGCCCAAGAGACCCAGTACTTC. Looking up the rest from reference TRBV19 and TRBJ2-5 gives the full variable domain: DGGITQSPKYLFRKEGQNVTLSCEQNLNHDAMYWYRQDPGQGLRLIYYSQIVNDFQKGDIAEGYSVSREKKESFPLTVTSAQKNPTAFYLCASSIGTGAQETQYFGPGTRLLVL.